The 25 T cell receptor beta chains reported below all come from one sample, sequenced in a study of metastatic and nonmetastatic thyroid tumors. TCRdb reanalyzed the PCR reads with MiXCR. This table holds about 41,000 clones, 11% found once. Prior to thyroid surgery, none of the patients had received any treatment. Sequences were obtained from blood. Every receptor here comes from a female donor with papillary thyroid cancer or a benign thyroid nodule (not recorded which). Some clones in this sample may be carry-over from other donors' samples.

This clone was found many times. This chain links TRBV18 with TRBJ1-4; unclear D gene. V lost 0 bases to trimming and J lost 6 bases, with 5 bases between them. This CDR3 has 13 amino acids. The germline V gene encodes CDR1 KGHSH and CDR2 LQKENI. CDR3 amino acids: CASSPPSDEKLFF. Written as DNA, the CDR3 is TGTGCCAGCTCACCACCCTCAGATGAAAAACTGTTTTTT.

This clone came up many times. The chain links TRBV5-1 to TRBJ2-3, with TRBD1 matching over 8 bases. The CDR3 consists of 15 residues. Trimming removed 4 bases from V and 4 bases from J; junction bases left unmatched: 8. CDR1 and CDR2 (germline): SGHRS, YFSETQ. The CDR3 reads CASSESTGVPDTQYF. DNA of the CDR3: TGCGCCAGCAGCGAATCGACAGGGGTCCCAGATACGCAGTATTTT.

The gene calls are TRBV20-1 and TRBJ2-3, with no clear D. Germline V gene sequence: CDR1 DFQATT, CDR2 SNEGSKA (reference sequence). V was clipped by 6 bases and J by 0 bases, with 13 bases between them. CDR3 length equals 14 residues. CDR3 nucleotides: TGCAGTGCCAAGTCCCTTTATAGCACAGATACGCAGTATTTT. Translated: CSAKSLYSTDTQYF.

This clone came up many times. This chain uses TRBV7-2 with TRBJ2-5; a possible D gene is TRBD2 (6 bases). V lost 2 bases to trimming and J lost 5 bases, with 15 bases between them. The CDR3 length is 15 residues. CDR1 SGHTA and CDR2 FQGNSA come from the germline V gene. This CDR3 reads CASSLMGGQLETQYF. The CDR3 DNA reads TGTGCCAGCAGCTTAATGGGAGGACAATTGGAGACCCAGTACTTC. Drawing the rest from reference TRBV7-2 and TRBJ2-5, the complete variable domain is GAGVSQSPSNKVTEKGKDVELRCDPISGHTALYWYRQSLGQGLEFLIYFQGNSAPDKSGLPSDRFSAERTGGSVSTLTIQRTQQEDSAVYLCASSLMGGQLETQYFGPGTRLLVL.

This clone was observed at least ten times. This rearrangement joins TRBV28 to TRBJ2-3; 9 bases are shared with TRBD1. There are 14 residues in the CDR3. Per the germline V gene, CDR1 is MDHEN and CDR2 is SYDVKM. The J segment lost 4 bases and the V segment lost 6 bases, leaving 5 bases of the junction unmatched. CDR3 amino acids: CASSRDRAPDTQYF. In DNA form, the CDR3 reads TGTGCCAGCAGCCGGGACAGGGCCCCAGATACGCAGTATTTT. Together with reference TRBV28 and TRBJ2-3, the CDR3 gives the full variable domain: DVKVTQSSRYLVKRTGEKVFLECVQDMDHENMFWYRQDPGLGLRLIYFSYDVKMKEKGDIPEGYSVSREKKERFSLILESASTNQTSMYLCASSRDRAPDTQYFGPGTRLTVL.

This clone was counted many times. This sequence joins TRBV9 and TRBJ1-2; possibly TRBD1 for D (6 bases). The germline V gene encodes CDR1 SGDLS and CDR2 YYNGEE. The CDR3 loop spans 15 amino acids. V lost 4 bases and J 7 bases, leaving 20 bases between the germline ends. The CDR3 sequence: CASSPSGHKGSGYTF. The DNA for the CDR3 is TGTGCCAGCAGCCCCTCGGGACACAAAGGCAGTGGCTACACCTTC.

This clone was counted at least ten times. The chain carries TRBV3-1 and TRBJ2-1, with TRBD2 identical over 11 bases. The ends lost 4 bases at V and 2 bases at J; junction bases unmatched: 4. The CDR3 has 16 residues. Germline CDR1 LGHDT, CDR2 YNNKEL (reference sequence). The CDR3, as DNA: TGTGCCAGCAGCCCGGATAGCGGGAGGGCCTACAATGAGCAGTTCTTC. Its translation: CASSPDSGRAYNEQFF.

This clone came up many times. For the CDR3, the DNA is TGTGCCAGCAGTTTAAGGGGTGGTGGGGCCAACGTCCTGACTTTC. It specifies CASSLRGGGANVLTF. The rearrangement uses TRBV12-3 or TRBV12-4 and TRBJ2-6; D perhaps matches TRBD1 (5 bases). V gave up 2 bases and J gave up 3 bases, with 8 bases separating them. The CDR3 loop spans 15 amino acids.

The V call is TRBV5-1, the J call TRBJ2-1, with D possibly matching TRBD1 (5 bases). The germline V and J ends were trimmed by 0 bases and 3 bases, with 10 bases remaining between them. Germline assignment: CDR1 SGHRS and CDR2 YFSETQ. There are 15 residues in the CDR3. The CDR3 spells CASSLGTLYYNEQFF. The CDR3 region has the DNA TGCGCCAGCAGCTTGGGGACACTCTACTACAATGAGCAGTTCTTC.

This clone was found many times. The rearrangement links TRBV10-3 to TRBJ2-5; 14 positions agree with TRBD2. Per the germline V gene, CDR1 is ENHRY and CDR2 is SYGVKD. CDR3 length equals 18 residues. V was pared by 6 bases and J by 4 bases, with 13 bases of the junction left unmatched. The CDR3 nucleotides are TGTGCCATCAGACCCACAGGGGGACTAGCGGGAGAAGGAGAGACCCAGTACTTC. Amino acid sequence: CAIRPTGGLAGEGETQYF.

This clone was seen ten or more times. This chain joins TRBV5-1 and TRBJ2-5; weak D call: TRBD2 (6 bases). The germline V gene encodes CDR1 SGHRS and CDR2 YFSETQ. The CDR3 is 13 residues long. V was shortened by 3 bases and J by 7 bases, with 13 bases between the two germline ends. CDR3 loop: CASSSGTSGTQYF. The CDR3 bases are TGCGCCAGCAGCTCGGGGACTTCGGGGACCCAGTACTTC. The full variable domain, its missing parts supplied by reference TRBV5-1 and TRBJ2-5, is KAGVTQTPRYLIKTRGQQVTLSCSPISGHRSVSWYQQTPGQGLQFLFEYFSETQRNKGNFPGRFSGRQFSNSRSEMNVSTLELGDSALYLCASSSGTSGTQYFGPGTRLLVL.

Ten or more counts support this clone. The chain recombines TRBV4-1 with TRBJ1-5; unclear D gene. V was trimmed by 0 bases and J by 1 base, leaving 7 bases between them. The germline V gene has CDR1 MGHRA and CDR2 YSYEKL. This CDR3 region has 15 residues. CDR3 protein: CASSQEPGSNQPQHF. The DNA of the CDR3 is TGCGCCAGCAGCCAAGAGCCGGGGAGCAATCAGCCCCAGCATTTT.

The V and J genes are TRBV5-5 and TRBJ2-7; D gene uncertain. With 3 bases removed from V and 6 bases from J, the gap between germline ends came to 13 bases. The CDR3 totals 13 residues. From germline, CDR1 is SGHKS and CDR2 YYEKEE (reference sequence). The DNA for the CDR3 is TGTGCCAGCAGCTCGGTGTGGGTAGGCGAGCAGTACTTC. It is translated as CASSSVWVGEQYF.

This clone was recorded many times. The chain links TRBV7-6 to TRBJ2-7; D perhaps matches TRBD1 (5 bases). The V gene's germline CDR1 is SGHVS and CDR2 FNYEAQ. Trimming pared 1 base from V and 3 bases from J, leaving 13 bases between. The CDR3 has 15 residues. The CDR3 reads CASSLGSGIGYEQYF. The CDR3 bases are TGTGCCAGCAGCTTAGGGTCAGGGATAGGCTACGAGCAGTACTTC.

This clone was seen many times. The V gene is TRBV7-2, the J gene TRBJ2-3; D assignment may be TRBD1 or TRBD2 (5 bases each). With 2 bases removed from V and 2 bases from J, the gap between germline ends came to 8 bases. The CDR3 has 14 residues. The germline V gene encodes CDR1 SGHTA and CDR2 FQGNSA. The CDR3 region has the DNA TGTGCCAGCAGCTTATGGGGGACCACAGATACGCAGTATTTT. Translated, it gives CASSLWGTTDTQYF. Drawing the rest from reference TRBV7-2 and TRBJ2-3, the complete variable domain is GAGVSQSPSNKVTEKGKDVELRCDPISGHTALYWYRQSLGQGLEFLIYFQGNSAPDKSGLPSDRFSAERTGGSVSTLTIQRTQQEDSAVYLCASSLWGTTDTQYFGPGTRLTVL.

The rearrangement joins TRBV12-3 or TRBV12-4 to TRBJ1-2, with D possibly matching TRBD1 (5 bases). This CDR3 has 14 residues. The V end lost 3 bases, the J end lost 4 bases, and 12 bases lay between the germline ends. The CDR3 DNA reads as TGTGCCAGCAGTTTGGCCGGGACTCCCTATGGCTACACCTTC. Residues: CASSLAGTPYGYTF.

This clone was seen repeatedly, ten times or more. CDR3 protein: CASSLTSDHEQYF. In DNA, the CDR3 is TGTGCCAGCTCCCTGACTAGCGACCACGAGCAGTACTTC. The V and J genes are TRBV5-4 and TRBJ2-7, with TRBD2 matching over 8 bases. The CDR3 runs 13 residues. Germline V lookup: CDR1 SGHNT, CDR2 YYREEE (reference sequence). The V and J ends lost 7 bases and 5 bases, in that order; junction bases with no gene match: 8.

This clone was recorded at least ten times. The rearrangement uses TRBV6-1 and TRBJ2-1, with TRBD2 matching 11 bases. In germline, CDR1 is MNHNS, CDR2 SASEGT. V gave up 6 bases and J gave up 11 bases; unmatched junction bases: 6. CDR3 length: 13 amino acids. CDR3 nucleotide sequence: TGTGCCAGCAGCGCTATAGCGGGAGGGCAGCAGTTCTTC. Translating gives CASSAIAGGQQFF.

Ten or more counts support this clone. Here the CDR3 reads CSAGNRQGNEKLFF. For the CDR3, the DNA is TGCAGTGCTGGTAATCGACAGGGAAACGAAAAACTGTTTTTT. The chain is built from TRBV20-1 and TRBJ1-4, with 7 bases that match TRBD1. Germline loops: CDR1 DFQATT, CDR2 SNEGSKA (reference sequence). V gave up 5 bases and J gave up 8 bases; unmatched junction bases: 11. The CDR3 contains 14 residues.

This clone occurred many times. The J gene is TRBJ2-1, the V gene TRBV5-1; TRBD1 aligns across 7 bases. The CDR3 length is 14 residues. CDR1 and CDR2 from the germline V gene are SGHRS and YFSETQ. Trimming at V came to 4 bases and at J to 1 base, leaving 2 bases not matched to a gene. In DNA, the CDR3 is TGCGCCAGCAGCGGGGGACAGTCCTACAATGAGCAGTTCTTC. It is translated as CASSGGQSYNEQFF. Filled out from reference TRBV5-1 and TRBJ2-1, the complete variable domain reads KAGVTQTPRYLIKTRGQQVTLSCSPISGHRSVSWYQQTPGQGLQFLFEYFSETQRNKGNFPGRFSGRQFSNSRSEMNVSTLELGDSALYLCASSGGQSYNEQFFGPGTRLTVL.

This clone was observed many times. The chain couples TRBV11-2 to TRBJ1-1; 7 positions agree with TRBD1. The V gene end was trimmed by 1 base and the J gene end by 0 bases; junction bases not matched to a gene: 5. Germline V gene data show CDR1 as SGHAT and CDR2 as FQNNGV. The CDR3 length is 16 residues. The CDR3 loop reads CASSLGDSPVNTEAFF. In DNA form, the CDR3 reads TGTGCCAGCAGCTTAGGGGACAGCCCTGTGAACACTGAAGCTTTCTTT.

This clone was recorded many times. The gene calls are TRBV30 and TRBJ1-3; D call uncertain. Per the germline V gene, CDR1 is GTSNPN and CDR2 is SVGIG (reference sequence). Deletions cut 2 bases from V and 8 bases from J, with 16 bases between. The CDR3 spans 14 residues. The CDR3 DNA reads TGTGCCTGGAGTCCACTAGGCGGGCGGGACACCATATATTTT. It encodes CAWSPLGGRDTIYF.

This clone was counted many times. This may stem from a read error, because a much larger clone lies one nucleotide away. V usage is TRBV5-5 and J usage is TRBJ1-4; D remains ambiguous. Germline V gene lookup returns CDR1 SGHKS and CDR2 YYEKEE (reference sequence). CDR3 size: 15 residues. Trimming cost V 2 bases and J 8 bases, with 16 bases left between them. In nucleotides, the CDR3 is TGTGCCAGCAGCTTACCGGACGAGGACGCCGAAAAACTGTTTTTT. This encodes CASSLPDEDAEKLFF.

This clone was recorded at least ten times. This sequence joins TRBV20-1 and TRBJ2-3; 7 bases map to TRBD2. CDR1 is DFQATT and CDR2 is SNEGSKA in the germline V gene (reference sequence). V gave up 3 bases and J gave up 6 bases; unmatched junction bases: 12. The CDR3 sequence is 15 residues long. The CDR3 region has the DNA TGCAGTGCTAGGATAGCGGGCTCCCCAGGGGATACGCAGTATTTT. Translation: CSARIAGSPGDTQYF.

In its sample, this clone was seen many times. The rearrangement links TRBV10-3 to TRBJ2-1, with D unresolved. Between the trimmed V and J ends, which lost 6 bases and 7 bases, there was a span of 16 bases. CDR1 is ENHRY, CDR2 SYGVKD, per germline. This CDR3 has 14 residues. This chain's CDR3 is CAISGLSLGNEQFF. For the CDR3, the DNA is TGTGCCATCAGCGGTCTCTCCCTAGGGAATGAGCAGTTCTTC.